These 20 T cell receptor beta chains share one sample of origin, sequenced in a study of shared clonotypes between healthy human individuals (dated by TCRdb to the early 2020s). The library was made by the immunoSEQ multiplex PCR assay. TCRdb limited this immuneACCESS table to in-frame rearrangements with V and J called. A share of clones is missing; checked studies link under half to unresolved V genes, and the rest is unexplained. Recorded for this sample are some 1,100,000 clones; approximately 80% of them occurred a single time. Jointly, the top ten make up approximately 0.5% of the sample. Sequenced material: memory CD4+ T cells from PBMCs. The cell subset or site label, as the study defines it: CD45RA-negative fraction. The receptors derive from a man between 18 and 29 years old in good health. Some clones in this sample may be carry-over from other donors' samples.

V is TRBV2 and J is TRBJ2-5; D is possibly TRBD1 (6 bases). The CDR3 contains 13 residues. V was pared by 6 bases and J by 1 base, with 9 bases between. Germline CDR1 SNHLY, CDR2 FYNNEI. DNA for the CDR3: TGTGCCAGCAGCAGGGGAAGCCAAGAGACCCAGTACTTC. It codes for CASSRGSQETQYF.

The rearrangement uses TRBV21-1 and TRBJ2-1. TRBV21-1 is a pseudogene locus. The length of the CDR3 is 17 residues. In DNA, the CDR3 is TGTGCCAGCAGCAAAGTTCAGAGGGGTCGTTCCTACAATGAGCAGTTCTTC. Its translation: CASSKVQRGRSYNEQFF.

The chain couples TRBV2 to TRBJ1-4; D is uncertain. Germline V gene lookup returns CDR1 SNHLY and CDR2 FYNNEI. The V end lost 2 bases, the J end lost 5 bases, and 6 bases lay between the germline ends. CDR3 length: 13 residues. CDR3 bases: TGTGCCAGCAGTGAAAACAGAAATGAAAAACTGTTTTTT. Translated, it gives CASSENRNEKLFF.

The chain combines TRBV7-2 with TRBJ1-3; D uncertain. The CDR3 is 15 residues long. CDR1 is SGHTA, CDR2 FQGNSA, per germline. V shed 3 bases and J shed 0 bases, with 9 bases lying between them. The CDR3 DNA sequence: TGTGCCAGCAGCTTGCAGAGCGACTCTGGAAACACCATATATTTT. This codes for CASSLQSDSGNTIYF. Full variable domain (rest looked up from reference TRBV7-2 and TRBJ1-3): GAGVSQSPSNKVTEKGKDVELRCDPISGHTALYWYRQSLGQGLEFLIYFQGNSAPDKSGLPSDRFSAERTGGSVSTLTIQRTQQEDSAVYLCASSLQSDSGNTIYFGEGSWLTVV.

The rearrangement joins TRBV18 to TRBJ1-5; D possibly corresponds to TRBD1 (5 bases). Germline V gene sequence: CDR1 KGHSH, CDR2 LQKENI. This CDR3 spans 14 amino acids. V lost 4 bases and J 3 bases, leaving 10 bases between the germline ends. Here the CDR3 reads CASSRGSNNQPQHF. CDR3 bases: TGTGCCAGCTCACGGGGGTCCAACAATCAGCCCCAGCATTTT.

A few counts support this clone. The junction shows a germline mismatch at one end, possibly a read error. V and J are TRBV28 and TRBJ1-5, with 7 bases that match TRBD1. CDR3 length equals 14 residues. The V gene's germline CDR1 is MDHEN and CDR2 SYDVKM. The CDR3 DNA reads TGTGCCAGCAGTGCCAACAGGGGCAATCGGCCCCAGCATTTT. Protein sequence: CASSANRGNRPQHF.

J is TRBJ1-2 and V is TRBV29-1; 7 nucleotides align to TRBD1. Germline V gene lookup returns CDR1 SQVTM and CDR2 ANQGSEA. CDR3 size: 14 residues. J gave up 3 bases and V 5 bases, and 9 bases lay outside the gene matches. CDR3 protein: CSVPGPGQHYGYTF. The CDR3 DNA is TGCAGCGTTCCTGGCCCGGGACAGCACTATGGCTACACCTTC.

V and J are TRBV5-5 and TRBJ2-3; D possibly corresponds to TRBD1 (6 bases). V lost 5 bases and J 4 bases, leaving 14 bases between the germline ends. CDR1 and CDR2 (germline): SGHKS, YYEKEE (reference sequence). This CDR3 is built from 14 residues. Here the CDR3 DNA reads TGTGCCAGCAGACCAGGGGCCCATCCAGATACGCAGTATTTT. Amino acids: CASRPGAHPDTQYF.

This clone was counted once. The chain uses TRBV11-1 and TRBJ2-5; 7 nucleotides align to TRBD1. V shed 5 bases, J shed 4 bases, and the junction held 10 bases outside the gene matches. Per germline, CDR1 SGHAT and CDR2 FQDESV (reference sequence). The CDR3 is 15 amino acids. The CDR3 here is CASSRGQRGGETQYF. For the CDR3, the DNA is TGTGCCAGCAGCCGGGGACAGCGTGGGGGAGAGACCCAGTACTTC.

The chain combines TRBV2 with TRBJ1-3, with no clear D. The germline V gene has CDR1 SNHLY and CDR2 FYNNEI. Trimming stripped 6 bases from V and 7 bases from J, with 19 bases between. This CDR3 is built from 15 residues. CDR3 loop: CASSRTQLLLNTIYF. The CDR3, as DNA: TGTGCCAGCAGCAGAACACAGTTATTATTGAACACCATATATTTT.

The rearrangement uses TRBV7-9 and TRBJ2-7, with a tentative D call TRBD1 (6 bases). CDR1 is SEHNR, CDR2 FQNEAQ, per germline (reference sequence). V lost 5 bases, J lost 0 bases, and 17 bases lay in between. The CDR3 spans 16 residues. The CDR3 loop is CASSPWGQGHSYEQYF. CDR3 nucleotides: TGTGCCAGCAGCCCCTGGGGGCAGGGGCACTCCTACGAGCAGTACTTC.

This clone was recorded only once. V is TRBV29-1 and J is TRBJ1-2; TRBD1 is a possible D gene (5 bases). This CDR3 region has 13 residues. Germline V lookup: CDR1 SQVTM, CDR2 ANQGSEA. V lost 7 bases, J lost 1 base, and 13 bases lay in between. The CDR3 reads CSAGGLGNYGYTF. CDR3 bases: TGCAGCGCTGGGGGTCTGGGTAACTATGGCTACACCTTC.

This clone was observed a handful of times. This sequence joins TRBV2 and TRBJ1-2; 8 bases line up with TRBD1. The CDR3 is 14 residues long. CDR1 is SNHLY and CDR2 is FYNNEI in the germline V gene. Losses at the gene ends were 6 bases for V and 7 bases for J; bases not matched to a gene: 10. CDR3 DNA sequence: TGTGCCAGCAGCCTTACGCCGGGACAGGCTGGCTACACCTTC. Its translation: CASSLTPGQAGYTF.

This clone was counted many times. V usage is TRBV4-3 and J usage is TRBJ2-7, with D maybe TRBD2 (6 bases). Per the germline V gene, CDR1 is LGHNA and CDR2 is YSLEER. This CDR3 has 13 residues. The germline V and J ends were trimmed by 3 bases and 1 base, with 7 bases remaining between them. CDR3 sequence: CASSQEGSYEQYF. In nucleotides, the CDR3 is TGCGCCAGCAGCCAGGAGGGTTCCTACGAGCAGTACTTC.

V and J are TRBV9 and TRBJ2-3; D is perhaps TRBD1 (6 bases). V lost 3 bases to trimming and J lost 0 bases, with 8 bases between them. Germline V gene sequence: CDR1 SGDLS, CDR2 YYNGEE. The CDR3 runs 14 residues. CDR3 sequence: CASSERGSTDTQYF. As DNA, the CDR3 is TGTGCCAGCAGCGAGAGGGGGAGCACAGATACGCAGTATTTT.

The CDR3 protein is CASSLASSLNEQFF. The CDR3 DNA is TGTGCCAGCAGCTTAGCTAGTTCCTTGAATGAGCAGTTCTTC. The J gene is TRBJ2-1, the V gene TRBV11-2; no clear D gene. The CDR3 spans 14 residues. Trimming cost V 1 base and J 7 bases, with 11 bases left between them. CDR1 and CDR2 (germline): SGHAT, FQNNGV.

There are a few counts of this clone. The V and J genes are TRBV18 and TRBJ2-2; D gene uncertain. The CDR3 length is 13 residues. Trimming stripped 6 bases from V and 6 bases from J, with 11 bases between. Germline loops: CDR1 KGHSH, CDR2 LQKENI. The CDR3 DNA follows: TGTGCCAGCTCCTTTAATCGGCCCGGGGAGCTGTTTTTT. Protein: CASSFNRPGELFF.

The count of this clone is one. The chain recombines TRBV6-6 with TRBJ2-3; 7 bases are shared with TRBD2. CDR3 length: 13 residues. Germline V gene data show CDR1 as MNHNY and CDR2 as SVGAGI (reference sequence). The V and J ends lost 8 bases and 3 bases, in that order; junction bases with no gene match: 5. CDR3 sequence: CASGLGRTDTQYF. The DNA of the CDR3 is TGTGCCAGCGGACTAGGTAGGACAGATACGCAGTATTTT.

The chain is built from TRBV9 and TRBJ1-2, with D unclear. The CDR3 consists of 14 residues. Germline lookup yields CDR1 SGDLS and CDR2 YYNGEE. The ends were cut back, 0 bases at V and 5 bases at J, with 11 bases in the middle. The CDR3 coding sequence is TGTGCCAGCAGCGTAGCTATGACGGATTATGGCTACACCTTC. Amino acid sequence: CASSVAMTDYGYTF.

A remark on this clone: The same CDR3 is also encoded by other DNA sequences in this sample. The chain links TRBV28 to TRBJ1-1, with TRBD1 as a possible D gene (5 bases). V lost 5 bases, J lost 3 bases, and 13 bases lay in between. CDR1 and CDR2 from the germline V gene are MDHEN and SYDVKM. The CDR3 is made up of 14 amino acids. The CDR3 DNA reads TGTGCCAGCAGTCCTACGGGACGGGACACTGAAGCTTTCTTT. Amino acid sequence: CASSPTGRDTEAFF.